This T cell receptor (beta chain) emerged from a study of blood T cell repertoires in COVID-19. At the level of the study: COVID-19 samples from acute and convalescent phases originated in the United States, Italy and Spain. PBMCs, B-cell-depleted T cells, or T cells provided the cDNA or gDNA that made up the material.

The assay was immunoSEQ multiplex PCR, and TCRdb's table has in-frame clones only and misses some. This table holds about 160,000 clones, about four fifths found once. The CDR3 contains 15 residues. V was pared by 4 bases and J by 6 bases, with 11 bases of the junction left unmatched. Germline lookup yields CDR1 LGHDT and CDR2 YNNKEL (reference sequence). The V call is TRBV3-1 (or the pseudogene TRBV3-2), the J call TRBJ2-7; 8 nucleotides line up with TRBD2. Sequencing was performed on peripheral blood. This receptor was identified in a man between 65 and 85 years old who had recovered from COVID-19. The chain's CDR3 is CASSLGLAPGAEQYF. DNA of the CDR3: TGTGCCAGCAGCCTAGGACTAGCTCCGGGGGCCGAGCAGTACTTC.